What follows are 7 T cell receptor beta chains derived from one specimen sequenced in a study of CD8 T cells in ankylosing spondylitis. TCRdb passed the 5' RACE reads through MiXCR, listing each CDR3 protein once. The sample includes roughly 250,000 distinct CDR3 sequences, approximately 9% seen only once; the top ten take approximately 6.2%. Sequencing was done on a sample of blood, either unsorted or a sorted T cell fraction (not recorded which). The receptors come from a male donor with ankylosing spondylitis or in good health (not recorded which).

In its sample, this clonotype was seen a few times. The rearrangement links TRBV6-2 or TRBV6-3 to TRBJ1-4, with D hard to call. Looked up from germline, CDR1 is MNHEY and CDR2 is SVGEGT. The CDR3 runs to 12 residues. V lost 6 bases, J lost 7 bases, and 9 bases lay in between. The CDR3 nucleotides read TGTGCCAGCAGCTACCAAGGTGAAAAACTGTTTTTT. Its protein is CASSYQGEKLFF.

With respect to this clonotype: This may arise from a read error, as a much more abundant clone is one base away. The V and J genes are TRBV12-3 or TRBV12-4 and TRBJ1-3; tentatively, D is TRBD1 (5 bases). The length of the CDR3 is 12 residues. The CDR3 sequence: CASQGAGNAIYF. The CDR3 bases are TGTGCCAGCCAGGGCGCTGGAAACGCCATATATTTT.

The sample holds many counts of this clonotype. The chain links TRBV12-3 or TRBV12-4 to TRBJ2-2; weak D call: TRBD1 (5 bases). V dropped 3 bases and J dropped 4 bases, with 9 bases sitting between them. The CDR3 runs to 14 residues. CDR3 coding DNA: TGTGCCAGCAGTTTGCAGGGTACCACCGGGGAGCTGTTTTTT. This translates into CASSLQGTTGELFF.

This clonotype has ten or more counts. V and J are TRBV20-1 and TRBJ2-5; D gene ambiguous. Germline V gives CDR1 DFQATT, CDR2 SNEGSKA (reference sequence). The V end was cut by 3 bases, the J end by 3 bases, with 11 bases between. The CDR3 has 13 amino acids. As DNA, the CDR3 is TGCAGTGCTAGGCCTCTGGTGGAAGAGACCCAGTACTTC. It yields the protein CSARPLVEETQYF.

This clonotype showed up just a few times. V and J are TRBV7-2 and TRBJ1-5; D is uncertain. Per the germline V gene, CDR1 is SGHTA and CDR2 is FQGNSA. The CDR3 has 13 amino acids. V gave up 1 base and J gave up 7 bases, with 8 bases separating them. The CDR3 protein is CASSLDVEQPQHF. The CDR3 coding sequence is TGTGCCAGCAGCTTAGACGTAGAACAGCCCCAGCATTTT.

V gene TRBV7-2 combines with J gene TRBJ2-7; possibly TRBD1 or TRBD2 for D (5 bases each). Trimming took off 1 base at V and 11 bases at J, with 15 bases between the two ends. Germline-derived CDR1 and CDR2 are SGHTA and FQGNSA. The CDR3 contains 13 residues. In DNA, the CDR3 is TGTGCCAGCAGCTTAGGGGGGATAGGGGAAGAGTACTTC. Its translation: CASSLGGIGEEYF.

This clonotype occurred many times. The rearrangement joins TRBV4-2 to TRBJ2-7; the D gene is possibly TRBD2 (6 bases). The CDR3 contains 14 residues. Germline loops: CDR1 LGHNA, CDR2 YNFKEQ. With 0 bases removed from V and 3 bases from J, the gap between germline ends came to 9 bases. The CDR3 spells CASSQEIAVYEQYF. CDR3 DNA: TGTGCCAGCAGCCAAGAGATAGCGGTCTACGAGCAGTACTTC.